The text below deals with one T cell receptor (beta chain). The data were obtained in a study of blood T cell repertoires in COVID-19. The protocol was immunoSEQ multiplex PCR, while the TCRdb copy is restricted to in-frame clones and leaves out a portion. The sample consists of 300,000 or so clones, roughly 90% of them appearing once. Sample: PBMCs or T cells enriched from blood (not recorded which). This TCR came from a man between 60 and 70 years old who had recovered from COVID-19.

The CDR3, as DNA: TGTGCCAGCAGTAGAGACACGTCGAGCTCCTATAATTCACCCCTCCACTTT. Translated, it gives CASSRDTSSSYNSPLHF. J is TRBJ1-6 and V is TRBV7-2; D ambiguous. CDR1 is SGHTA and CDR2 is FQGNSA in the germline V gene. The V gene lost 6 bases and the J gene lost 0 bases, with 15 bases spanning the gap. This CDR3 comprises 17 residues.